What follows are 5 T cell receptor beta chains derived from one specimen sequenced in a study of early T cells in non-severe SARS-CoV-2 infection. TCRdb re-called the 5' RACE reads with MiXCR, one entry per CDR3 protein. The sample has approximately 28,000 distinct CDR3 sequences; approximately 5.1% are singletons. Sequenced input: whole blood. The receptors originated from an adult who was a healthcare worker with PCR-confirmed SARS-CoV-2 infection or an uninfected control (not recorded which).

This clonotype has ten or more counts. This chain links TRBV11-2 with TRBJ1-2; D not resolved. This CDR3 region has 14 residues. Deletions cut 6 bases from V and 4 bases from J, with 15 bases between. Per the germline V gene, CDR1 is SGHAT and CDR2 is FQNNGV. The CDR3 sequence: CASSPDPGSYGYTF. The CDR3 DNA is TGTGCCAGCAGTCCGGACCCGGGGAGCTATGGCTACACCTTC.

This clonotype was counted ten times or more. The chain is built from TRBV7-3 and TRBJ1-1; perhaps TRBD1 as D (5 bases). CDR1 SGHTA and CDR2 FQGTGA come from the germline V gene. CDR3 length equals 14 residues. Trimming cost V 4 bases and J 2 bases, with 11 bases left between them. CDR3: CASSYQGSNTEAFF. The CDR3 coding sequence is TGTGCCAGCAGCTACCAGGGATCTAACACTGAAGCTTTCTTT.

The gene calls are TRBV6-6 and TRBJ2-6, with D uncertain. The CDR3 is 13 residues long. Trimming stripped 6 bases from V and 1 base from J, with 4 bases between. Germline values: CDR1 MNHNY, CDR2 SVGAGI (reference sequence). The CDR3 here is CASSRSGANVLTF. The CDR3 bases are TGTGCCAGCAGCCGGTCTGGGGCCAACGTCCTGACTTTC.

This clonotype was counted at least ten times. V and J are TRBV29-1 and TRBJ2-5; no clear D. Germline loops: CDR1 SQVTM, CDR2 ANQGSEA. The CDR3 runs 14 residues. Trimming took 5 bases from V and 7 from J, leaving 20 bases between them. CDR3 sequence (DNA): TGCAGCGTTTTTGGAGTATGGCCGCCGGGGACCCAGTACTTC. As protein: CSVFGVWPPGTQYF.

V and J are TRBV11-2 and TRBJ1-4, with 7 bases that match TRBD1. The CDR3 consists of 14 residues. Losses at the gene ends were 1 base for V and 8 bases for J; bases not matched to a gene: 4. Germline CDR1 is SGHAT and CDR2 is FQNNGV. Here the CDR3 DNA reads TGTGCCAGCAGCTTAGGGGGGACAGCAGAAAAACTGTTTTTT. It translates to CASSLGGTAEKLFF.